This T cell receptor (beta chain) was retrieved from a study of CD8 T cells in ankylosing spondylitis. Study-level points and caveats: A TCR beta motif of about 8 highly homologous variants appeared characteristic of ankylosing spondylitis blood.

MiXCR was run by TCRdb on the 5' RACE reads, yielding one entry per CDR3 protein. The data show approximately 150,000 distinct CDR3 sequences, under 55% seen once. The V end was cut by 0 bases, the J end by 1 base, with 7 bases between. The CDR3 consists of 15 residues. Per germline, CDR1 LGHNA and CDR2 YNFKEQ. This clonotype has just a few counts. The antigen remains unidentified. The source is a male donor with ankylosing spondylitis. The source material was synovial fluid, either unsorted or a sorted T cell fraction (not recorded which). The chain has TRBV4-2 and TRBJ2-1, with D unresolved. The chain's CDR3 is CASSQEAWSYNEQFF. In DNA form, the CDR3 reads TGTGCCAGCAGCCAAGAGGCATGGTCCTACAATGAGCAGTTCTTC.